The 22 T cell receptor beta chains below come from one sample, sequenced in a study of shared clonotypes between healthy human individuals. Repertoires were generated with immunoSEQ multiplex PCR, while TCRdb's copy carries only in-frame clones and drops some. The sample consists of about 2.1 million clones, about 93% of them appearing once. CD8 cells regarded as naive lacked CD45RO, were positively chosen for CCR7, and omitted terminally differentiated effector memory CD45RA+ cells. Material: naive CD8+ T cells from PBMCs. These TCRs come from a man younger than 30 in good health. Some clones in this sample may be carry-over from other donors' samples.

On this clone itself: Within the sample, other DNA sequences also encode this same CDR3. This chain joins TRBV28 and TRBJ2-1; TRBD1 or TRBD2 may be the D gene (5 bases each). With 5 bases removed from V and 4 bases from J, the gap between germline ends came to 12 bases. Germline CDR1 is MDHEN and CDR2 is SYDVKM. The CDR3 contains 14 residues. DNA of the CDR3: TGTGCCAGCAGTCTCGGGACCAGTTACAATGAGCAGTTCTTC. As protein: CASSLGTSYNEQFF.

The V and J genes are TRBV7-6 and TRBJ2-1, with D uncertain. The V end was cut by 1 base, the J end by 7 bases, with 11 bases between. The CDR3 has 14 residues. Germline CDR1 reads SGHVS; CDR2 reads FNYEAQ. This chain's CDR3 is CASSLVNGGNEQFF. The DNA of the CDR3 is TGTGCCAGCAGCTTAGTCAACGGTGGTAATGAGCAGTTCTTC.

This rearrangement joins TRBV28 to TRBJ1-3; D remains unclear. Trimming pared 3 bases from V and 0 bases from J, leaving 9 bases between. The CDR3 has 15 amino acids. Germline assignment: CDR1 MDHEN and CDR2 SYDVKM. The CDR3, as DNA: TGTGCCAGCAGTTTTATTCCCTCCTCTGGAAACACCATATATTTT. Protein: CASSFIPSSGNTIYF. Looking up the rest from reference TRBV28 and TRBJ1-3 gives the full variable domain: DVKVTQSSRYLVKRTGEKVFLECVQDMDHENMFWYRQDPGLGLRLIYFSYDVKMKEKGDIPEGYSVSREKKERFSLILESASTNQTSMYLCASSFIPSSGNTIYFGEGSWLTVV.

This chain joins TRBV13 and TRBJ2-5, with D unclear. The CDR3 runs to 14 residues. Between the trimmed V and J ends, which lost 3 bases and 0 bases, there was a span of 8 bases. Germline CDR1 is PRHDT and CDR2 is FYEKMQ (reference sequence). The CDR3 region is CASSLETDQETQYF. The CDR3 coding sequence is TGTGCCAGCAGCTTGGAAACGGACCAAGAGACCCAGTACTTC.

The chain links TRBV11-2 to TRBJ2-1; possible D gene TRBD1, 7 bases. Germline lookup yields CDR1 SGHAT and CDR2 FQNNGV. Trimming cost V 2 bases and J 6 bases, with 8 bases left between them. There are 13 residues in the CDR3. Written as DNA, the CDR3 is TGTGCCAGCAGCTTACAGGGGGGCAATGAGCAGTTCTTC. This encodes CASSLQGGNEQFF.

A single count supports this clone. The J gene is TRBJ2-5, the V gene TRBV12-5; maybe TRBD2 (6 bases). Trimming left V 7 bases short and J 4 bases short, with 16 bases between. Germline-derived CDR1 and CDR2 are LGHNT and FRNRAP. This CDR3 has 14 amino acids. DNA of the CDR3: TGTGCTAGTGCCCTCGAAGCGGGTGGAGAGACCCAGTACTTC. Encoded protein: CASALEAGGETQYF.

CDR3 DNA sequence: TGCGCCAGGTTGCTGGGGAGCATCGACGAGCAGTACTTC. As protein: CARLLGSIDEQYF. The chain uses TRBV5-1 and TRBJ2-7; tentative D call: TRBD2 (5 bases). Germline-derived CDR1 and CDR2 are SGHRS and YFSETQ. V was trimmed by 8 bases and J by 5 bases, leaving 17 bases between them. The CDR3 loop spans 13 amino acids.

The chain couples TRBV7-6 to TRBJ2-3, with D tentatively TRBD2 (6 bases). V was cut by 6 bases and J by 1 base, with 17 bases left in between. This CDR3 has 16 amino acids. CDR1 is SGHVS and CDR2 is FNYEAQ in the germline V gene. For the CDR3, the DNA is TGTGCCAGCAGGTTAATCGGAGCGGGCGGCACAGATACGCAGTATTTT. Translated: CASRLIGAGGTDTQYF.

This clone was seen a few times. The genes are TRBV15 and TRBJ1-5; TRBD1 is a possible D gene (5 bases). Trimming took off 1 base at V and 3 bases at J, with 13 bases between the two ends. The germline gives CDR1 LNHNV, CDR2 YYDKDF (reference sequence). This CDR3 has 16 residues. The CDR3 region has the DNA TGTGCCACCAGCAGAGCACCCACAGGAAACAATCAGCCCCAGCATTTT. Encoded protein: CATSRAPTGNNQPQHF.

The chain is built from TRBV6-1 and TRBJ1-1, with D hard to call. The CDR3 has 10 residues. V lost 7 bases and J lost 0, with 0 bases in between. The germline V gene encodes CDR1 MNHNS and CDR2 SASEGT. The CDR3 DNA follows: TGTGCCAGCATGAACACTGAAGCTTTCTTT. Its protein product is CASMNTEAFF.

The chain has TRBV28 and TRBJ1-5, with D unresolved. The CDR3 is 17 residues long. With 3 bases removed from V and 0 bases from J, the gap between germline ends came to 15 bases. Germline CDR1 reads MDHEN; CDR2 reads SYDVKM. This CDR3 is CASSFRTQTDSNQPQHF. In nucleotides, the CDR3 is TGTGCCAGCAGTTTCCGGACGCAGACCGATAGCAATCAGCCCCAGCATTTT.

This clone was counted a single time. The chain recombines TRBV27 with TRBJ2-3, with 8 bases identical to TRBD2. The ends lost 5 bases at V and 2 bases at J; junction bases unmatched: 12. Per germline, CDR1 MNHEY and CDR2 SMNVEV (reference sequence). This CDR3 contains 17 residues. The CDR3, as DNA: TGTGCCAGCAGTCCATCAGCGGGAGAGAGAAACACAGATACGCAGTATTTT. Amino acid sequence: CASSPSAGERNTDTQYF.

The V and J genes are TRBV27 and TRBJ2-7; TRBD1 matches at 9 bases. Trimming cost V 6 bases and J 2 bases; bases outside gene matches: 5. The CDR3 runs to 14 residues. Per the germline V gene, CDR1 is MNHEY and CDR2 is SMNVEV (reference sequence). The CDR3 here is CASRPTGGPYEQYF. The CDR3 DNA reads as TGTGCCAGCAGGCCCACAGGGGGCCCCTACGAGCAGTACTTC.

This chain links TRBV27 with TRBJ1-1; 9 bases fit TRBD1. The CDR3 length is 16 residues. The germline gives CDR1 MNHEY, CDR2 SMNVEV (reference sequence). The junction had 10 bases not matched to a gene; V was cut back by 6 bases and J by 2 bases. Here the CDR3 DNA reads TGTGCCAGCAGGGGCCACTCGACAGGGGGAAACACTGAAGCTTTCTTT. This gives the protein CASRGHSTGGNTEAFF.

V is TRBV28 and J is TRBJ2-1; weak D call: TRBD1 (6 bases). Germline CDR1 reads MDHEN; CDR2 reads SYDVKM. Trimming stripped 3 bases from V and 4 bases from J, with 10 bases between. The CDR3 has 14 residues. The CDR3 sequence: CASSFNREYNEQFF. The CDR3 nucleotides are TGTGCCAGCAGTTTCAACAGGGAGTACAATGAGCAGTTCTTC.

The chain recombines TRBV9 with TRBJ2-1; D is possibly TRBD1 (6 bases). CDR1 and CDR2 from the germline V gene are SGDLS and YYNGEE. The V and J ends lost 7 bases and 8 bases respectively, with 13 bases between them. The CDR3 loop spans 12 amino acids. The CDR3 DNA sequence: TGTGCCAGCGGACAGAGCCGAGATGAGCAGTTCTTC. It specifies CASGQSRDEQFF.

The CDR3 sequence: CASSLEHLVSVYEQYF. DNA of the CDR3: TGTGCCAGCAGCTTGGAGCATTTGGTGTCGGTGTACGAGCAGTACTTC. The chain combines TRBV5-5 with TRBJ2-7; no definite D call. With 0 bases removed from V and 4 bases from J, the gap between germline ends came to 17 bases. Germline V gives CDR1 SGHKS, CDR2 YYEKEE (reference sequence). This CDR3 region has 16 residues.

The V and J genes are TRBV21-1 and TRBJ2-3; the table's TRBD1 call for D was not verified on the DNA. TRBV21-1 is a listed pseudogene. CDR3 length: 15 residues. CDR3 bases: TGTGCCAGCAGCGCCTGGGACAGAAGAATTGATACGCAGTATTTT. Amino acids: CASSAWDRRIDTQYF.

The chain couples TRBV11-2 to TRBJ1-1; the match to TRBD1 covers 8 bases. CDR1 is SGHAT, CDR2 FQNNGV, per germline. The CDR3 loop spans 16 amino acids. Trimming at V came to 5 bases and at J to 1 base, leaving 9 bases not matched to a gene. The CDR3 is CASSPWTGKPNTEAFF. DNA for the CDR3: TGTGCCAGCAGCCCCTGGACAGGGAAGCCGAACACTGAAGCTTTCTTT. Together with reference TRBV11-2 and TRBJ1-1, the CDR3 gives the full variable domain: EAGVAQSPRYKIIEKRQSVAFWCNPISGHATLYWYQQILGQGPKLLIQFQNNGVVDDSQLPKDRFSAERLKGVDSTLKIQPAKLEDSAVYLCASSPWTGKPNTEAFFGQGTRLTVV.

The chain links TRBV5-1 to TRBJ2-7; D gene uncertain. Trimming removed 2 bases from V and 0 bases from J, with 6 bases in between. Germline assignment: CDR1 SGHRS and CDR2 YFSETQ. The CDR3 extends over 13 amino acids. CDR3 protein: CASSFMGSYEQYF. The CDR3 nucleotides are TGCGCCAGCAGCTTTATGGGCTCCTACGAGCAGTACTTC. Complete variable domain (other parts from reference TRBV5-1 and TRBJ2-7): KAGVTQTPRYLIKTRGQQVTLSCSPISGHRSVSWYQQTPGQGLQFLFEYFSETQRNKGNFPGRFSGRQFSNSRSEMNVSTLELGDSALYLCASSFMGSYEQYFGPGTRLTVT.

This clone has only one observation. This chain joins TRBV10-1 and TRBJ2-6, with D perhaps matching TRBD2 (6 bases). With 5 bases removed from V and 0 bases from J, the gap between germline ends came to 11 bases. From germline, CDR1 is WNHNN and CDR2 SYGVQD (reference sequence). The CDR3 has 16 amino acids. The CDR3 loop is CASSRRADSGANVLTF. The CDR3 DNA sequence: TGCGCCAGCAGTAGGAGGGCCGACTCTGGGGCCAACGTCCTGACTTTC.

V gene TRBV27 combines with J gene TRBJ1-5; TRBD1 is a possible D gene (6 bases). The ends were cut back, 6 bases at V and 4 bases at J, with 16 bases in the middle. The V gene's germline CDR1 is MNHEY and CDR2 SMNVEV (reference sequence). The CDR3 sequence is 15 residues long. The CDR3 loop is CASRTRTELNQPQHF. CDR3 bases: TGTGCCAGCAGAACTCGGACAGAACTAAATCAGCCCCAGCATTTT.